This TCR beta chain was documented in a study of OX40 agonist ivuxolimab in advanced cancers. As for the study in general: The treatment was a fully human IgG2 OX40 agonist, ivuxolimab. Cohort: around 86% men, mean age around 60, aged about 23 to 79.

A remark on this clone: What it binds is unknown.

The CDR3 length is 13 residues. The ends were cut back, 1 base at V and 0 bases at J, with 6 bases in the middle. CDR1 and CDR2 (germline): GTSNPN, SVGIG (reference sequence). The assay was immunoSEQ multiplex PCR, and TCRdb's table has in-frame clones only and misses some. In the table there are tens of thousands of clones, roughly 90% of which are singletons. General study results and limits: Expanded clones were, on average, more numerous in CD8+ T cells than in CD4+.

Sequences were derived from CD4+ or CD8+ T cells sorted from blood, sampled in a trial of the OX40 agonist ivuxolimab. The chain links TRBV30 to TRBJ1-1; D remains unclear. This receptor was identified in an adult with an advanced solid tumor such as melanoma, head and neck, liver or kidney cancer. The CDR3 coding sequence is TGTGCCTGGAGTGGACACTTGAACACTGAAGCTTTCTTT. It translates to CAWSGHLNTEAFF.